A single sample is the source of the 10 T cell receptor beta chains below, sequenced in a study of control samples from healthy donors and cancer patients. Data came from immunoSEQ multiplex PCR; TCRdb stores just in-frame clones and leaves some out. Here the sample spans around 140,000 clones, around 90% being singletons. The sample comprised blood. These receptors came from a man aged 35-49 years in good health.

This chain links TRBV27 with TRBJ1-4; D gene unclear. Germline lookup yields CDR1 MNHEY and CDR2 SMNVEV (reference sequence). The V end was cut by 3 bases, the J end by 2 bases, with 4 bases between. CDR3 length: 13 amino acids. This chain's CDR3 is CASSFSTNEKLFF. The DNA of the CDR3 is TGTGCCAGCAGTTTCAGTACTAATGAAAAACTGTTTTTT.

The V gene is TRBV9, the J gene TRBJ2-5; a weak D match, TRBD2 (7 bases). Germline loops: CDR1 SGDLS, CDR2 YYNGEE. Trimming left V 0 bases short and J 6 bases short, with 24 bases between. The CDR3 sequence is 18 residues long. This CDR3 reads CASSVVQGGPVGTKTQYF. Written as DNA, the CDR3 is TGTGCCAGCAGCGTAGTACAGGGAGGGCCGGTTGGAACAAAGACCCAGTACTTC.

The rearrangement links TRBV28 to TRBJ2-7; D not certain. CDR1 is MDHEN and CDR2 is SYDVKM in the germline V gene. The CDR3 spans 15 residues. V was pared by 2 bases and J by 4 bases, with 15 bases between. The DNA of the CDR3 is TGTGCCAGCAGTTTAGTGGTTGAGCCCAATTACGAGCAGTACTTC. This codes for CASSLVVEPNYEQYF.

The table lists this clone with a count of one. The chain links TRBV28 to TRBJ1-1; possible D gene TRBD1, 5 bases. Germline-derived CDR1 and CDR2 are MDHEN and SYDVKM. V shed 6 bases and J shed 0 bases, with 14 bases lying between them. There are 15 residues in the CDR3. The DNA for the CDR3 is TGTGCCAGCAGCTCCGCCGACAGACTGAACACTGAAGCTTTCTTT. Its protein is CASSSADRLNTEAFF.

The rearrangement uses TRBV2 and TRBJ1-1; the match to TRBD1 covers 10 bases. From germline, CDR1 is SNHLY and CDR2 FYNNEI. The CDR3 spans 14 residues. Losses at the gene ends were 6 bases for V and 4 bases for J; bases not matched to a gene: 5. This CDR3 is CASRGTGAGTEAFF. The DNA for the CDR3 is TGTGCCAGCAGGGGGACAGGGGCTGGCACTGAAGCTTTCTTT.

The CDR3 region has the DNA TGTGCCAGCAGTGGGGACAGGGTTCTTCGGGAGACCCAGTACTTC. This translates into CASSGDRVLRETQYF. The chain combines TRBV25-1 with TRBJ2-5, with TRBD1 matching over 9 bases. The CDR3 totals 15 residues. CDR1 and CDR2 from the germline V gene are MGHDK and SYGVNS. V shed 4 bases, J shed 5 bases, and the junction held 8 bases outside the gene matches.

CDR3 coding DNA: TGTGCCATCAGAGGGGGCGAGCGTTACAATGAGCAGTTCTTC. Its translation: CAIRGGERYNEQFF. V usage is TRBV10-3 and J usage is TRBJ2-1; 7 bases are a match to TRBD1. Germline CDR1 ENHRY, CDR2 SYGVKD. The length of the CDR3 is 14 residues. Losses at the gene ends were 6 bases for V and 4 bases for J; bases not matched to a gene: 6.

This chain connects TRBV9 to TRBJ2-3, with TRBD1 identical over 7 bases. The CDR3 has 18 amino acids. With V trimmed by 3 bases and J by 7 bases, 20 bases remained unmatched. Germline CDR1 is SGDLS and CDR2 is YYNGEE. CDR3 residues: CASSAEEQGILTRYTQYF. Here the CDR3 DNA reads TGTGCCAGCAGCGCGGAAGAACAGGGGATTCTAACACGGTATACGCAGTATTTT.

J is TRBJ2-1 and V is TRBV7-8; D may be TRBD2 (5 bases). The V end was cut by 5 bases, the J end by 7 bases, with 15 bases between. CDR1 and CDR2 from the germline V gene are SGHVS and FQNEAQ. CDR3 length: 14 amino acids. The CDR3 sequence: CASSLSLGGNEQFF. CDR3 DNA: TGTGCCAGCAGCCTAAGCCTAGGAGGTAATGAGCAGTTCTTC.

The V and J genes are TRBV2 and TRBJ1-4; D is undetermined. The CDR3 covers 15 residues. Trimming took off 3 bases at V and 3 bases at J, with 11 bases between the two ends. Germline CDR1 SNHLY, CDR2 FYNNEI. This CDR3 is CASSDLRSSNEKLFF. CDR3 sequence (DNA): TGTGCCAGCAGTGATTTACGGAGCTCTAATGAAAAACTGTTTTTT.